This T cell receptor (beta chain) was identified during a study of blood T cell repertoires in COVID-19. Followed over time, Seattle patients had been enrolled while infection was active. In the original processing: Nucleated cell number was recorded as an estimate derived from reference gene primer amplification. Only in-frame clones appear in the TCRdb table, and some are missing; sequencing was by immunoSEQ multiplex PCR. That table supplies the V and J calls and clone size; D and trimming were determined from the DNA. The table lists about 240,000 clones, 75% to 85% of them singletons, with about 5.1% in the top ten. Germline assignment: CDR1 SGHAT and CDR2 FQNNGV. V was cut by 7 bases and J by 3 bases, with 10 bases left in between. The CDR3 spans 13 residues.

Sequencing was performed on peripheral blood. The chain recombines TRBV11-2 with TRBJ2-1; a weak D match, TRBD1 (5 bases). The TCR comes from a man between 50 and 59 years old with COVID-19, enrolled during active disease. CDR3 sequence (DNA): TGTGCCAGCACCCCGACAGTCTACAATGAGCAGTTCTTC. Protein sequence: CASTPTVYNEQFF.